The next 21 T cell receptor beta chains were all read from a single sample in a study of shared clonotypes between healthy human individuals. Naive-designated CD8 cells lacked CD45RO, were positively enriched for CCR7, and omitted terminally differentiated effector memory CD45RA+ cells. The method was immunoSEQ multiplex PCR; TCRdb's version includes in-frame clones alone and lacks a portion of them. The sample lists around 650,000 clones, 90% to 97% occurring once. The source material was naive CD8+ T cells sorted from blood. These receptors originate from a woman aged 25 to 39 in good health.

The V gene is TRBV5-4, the J gene TRBJ2-3, with TRBD2 matching over 7 bases. This CDR3 spans 14 amino acids. Trimming cost V 4 bases and J 4 bases; bases outside gene matches: 6. Germline-derived CDR1 and CDR2 are SGHNT and YYREEE (reference sequence). This chain's CDR3 is CASSPGLGPDTQYF. In DNA form, the CDR3 reads TGTGCCAGCAGCCCCGGACTAGGGCCAGATACGCAGTATTTT.

This clone appeared once. The chain uses TRBV19 and TRBJ2-7, with a tentative D call TRBD1 (6 bases). CDR1 is LNHDA and CDR2 is SQIVND in the germline V gene (reference sequence). The CDR3 runs 16 residues. The V gene lost 0 bases and the J gene lost 0 bases, with 12 bases spanning the gap. CDR3 DNA: TGTGCCAGTAGTATAGATCTCGGACAGCACTCCTACGAGCAGTACTTC. Its protein is CASSIDLGQHSYEQYF.

As DNA, the CDR3 is TGTGCCAGCAGACCACTAGCGGGAGCCTCCGAGCAGTACTTC. Residues: CASRPLAGASEQYF. The chain combines TRBV27 with TRBJ2-7; 11 nucleotides line up with TRBD2. CDR1 MNHEY and CDR2 SMNVEV come from the germline V gene (reference sequence). The CDR3 totals 14 residues. V shed 6 bases, J shed 6 bases, and the junction held 7 bases outside the gene matches.

The J gene is TRBJ2-1, the V gene TRBV5-1, with 8 bases matching TRBD1. The CDR3 loop spans 16 amino acids. CDR1 is SGHRS, CDR2 YFSETQ, per germline. V lost 0 bases to trimming and J lost 5 bases; unmatched junction nucleotides: 7. This chain's CDR3 is CASSLAGQEKDNEQFF. The CDR3 coding sequence is TGCGCCAGCAGCTTGGCGGGACAGGAGAAGGACAATGAGCAGTTCTTC.

This clone is a singleton in its sample. This chain joins TRBV5-1 and TRBJ1-2, with a possible D match to TRBD1 (5 bases). Germline V CDR1 and CDR2: SGHRS, YFSETQ. The CDR3 length is 17 residues. Trimming left V 5 bases short and J 5 bases short, with 25 bases between. CDR3 DNA: TGCGCCAGCAGTTTCAATACAGGCACCCTTCCTGGTTATGGCTACACCTTC. Translated, it gives CASSFNTGTLPGYGYTF.

This chain connects TRBV5-1 to TRBJ1-5; TRBD1 matches at 8 bases. The V gene's germline CDR1 is SGHRS and CDR2 YFSETQ. The ends lost 4 bases at V and 1 base at J; junction bases unmatched: 4. This CDR3 is 15 amino acids long. The CDR3 is CASSPGDRSNQPQHF. CDR3 bases: TGCGCCAGCAGCCCAGGGGACAGGAGCAATCAGCCCCAGCATTTT. Looking up the rest from reference TRBV5-1 and TRBJ1-5 gives the full variable domain: KAGVTQTPRYLIKTRGQQVTLSCSPISGHRSVSWYQQTPGQGLQFLFEYFSETQRNKGNFPGRFSGRQFSNSRSEMNVSTLELGDSALYLCASSPGDRSNQPQHFGDGTRLSIL.

The chain employs TRBV5-1 and TRBJ2-1, with 15 nucleotides matching TRBD2. Losses at the gene ends were 4 bases for V and 7 bases for J; bases not matched to a gene: 6. Germline V gene lookup returns CDR1 SGHRS and CDR2 YFSETQ. The CDR3 is 16 amino acids. CDR3 loop: CASSPWGLAGGNEQFF. CDR3 nucleotide sequence: TGCGCCAGCAGCCCCTGGGGACTAGCGGGAGGAAATGAGCAGTTCTTC.

This rearrangement joins TRBV28 to TRBJ1-5, with D possibly being TRBD1 (5 bases). This CDR3 has 16 amino acids. V lost 3 bases and J 6 bases, leaving 18 bases between the germline ends. Per germline, CDR1 MDHEN and CDR2 SYDVKM. The CDR3, as DNA: TGTGCCAGCAGTTTTCAGACAGCGAAACCGCCTCAGCCCCAGCATTTT. Translation: CASSFQTAKPPQPQHF.

This chain uses TRBV28 with TRBJ2-1; D is perhaps TRBD2 (5 bases). Germline V gene sequence: CDR1 MDHEN, CDR2 SYDVKM. The length of the CDR3 is 13 residues. The V end lost 6 bases, the J end lost 4 bases, and 10 bases lay between the germline ends. CDR3 protein: CASSPKRYNEQFF. In nucleotides, the CDR3 is TGTGCCAGCAGCCCAAAGCGGTACAATGAGCAGTTCTTC. The whole variable domain, filled in from reference TRBV28 and TRBJ2-1, reads DVKVTQSSRYLVKRTGEKVFLECVQDMDHENMFWYRQDPGLGLRLIYFSYDVKMKEKGDIPEGYSVSREKKERFSLILESASTNQTSMYLCASSPKRYNEQFFGPGTRLTVL.

V and J are TRBV12-5 and TRBJ2-7; D may be TRBD2 (6 bases). This CDR3 comprises 13 residues. V was cut by 1 base and J by 3 bases, with 7 bases left in between. The germline V gene encodes CDR1 LGHNT and CDR2 FRNRAP. CDR3 bases: TGTGCTAGTGGTTTGGGGCGGGACTACGAGCAGTACTTC. This sequence encodes CASGLGRDYEQYF. The full variable domain, completed using reference TRBV12-5 and TRBJ2-7, is DARVTQTPRHKVTEMGQEVTMRCQPILGHNTVFWYRQTMMQGLELLAYFRNRAPLDDSGMPKDRFSAEMPDATLATLKIQPSEPRDSAVYFCASGLGRDYEQYFGPGTRLTVT.

This sequence joins TRBV9 and TRBJ2-1; TRBD2 agrees at 11 bases. The V and J ends lost 5 bases and 9 bases, in that order; junction bases with no gene match: 13. The CDR3 consists of 16 residues. From germline, CDR1 is SGDLS and CDR2 YYNGEE. The DNA for the CDR3 is TGTGCCAGCAGAACCATCGCTAGCGGGAGGAGCGGTGAGCAGTTCTTC. It specifies CASRTIASGRSGEQFF. Using reference TRBV9 and TRBJ2-1 for the parts outside the CDR3, the full variable domain is DSGVTQTPKHLITATGQRVTLRCSPRSGDLSVYWYQQSLDQGLQFLIQYYNGEERAKGNILERFSAQQFPDLHSELNLSSLELGDSALYFCASRTIASGRSGEQFFGPGTRLTVL.

V is TRBV19 and J is TRBJ1-2; TRBD1 matches at 9 bases. V dropped 6 bases and J dropped 6; count of bases not matched to a gene: 11. CDR1 and CDR2 (germline): LNHDA, SQIVND (reference sequence). The CDR3 totals 15 residues. CDR3 protein: CASRLIQGAAHGYTF. The CDR3, as DNA: TGTGCCAGTAGGCTTATACAGGGGGCGGCTCATGGCTACACCTTC.

The gene calls are TRBV19 and TRBJ1-3; TRBD1 matches at 9 bases. The CDR3 is 16 amino acids. Germline V gene lookup returns CDR1 LNHDA and CDR2 SQIVND (reference sequence). V shed 4 bases and J 3 bases; nucleotides not matched to a gene: 7. CDR3 DNA sequence: TGTGCCAGTAGTAGCCAGGACAGGGGCGATGGAAACACCATATATTTT. As protein: CASSSQDRGDGNTIYF.

The J gene is TRBJ2-7, the V gene TRBV7-9; D gene unclear. The V gene's germline CDR1 is SEHNR and CDR2 FQNEAQ (reference sequence). V lost 1 base and J lost 3, with 7 bases in between. The CDR3 runs 13 residues. CDR3 sequence: CASSLGADYEQYF. The CDR3 coding sequence is TGTGCCAGCAGCTTAGGGGCAGACTACGAGCAGTACTTC.

This chain uses TRBV7-8 with TRBJ2-7; D perhaps matches TRBD1 (6 bases). Germline V lookup: CDR1 SGHVS, CDR2 FQNEAQ. Trimming removed 1 base at V and 5 bases at J, with 15 bases between. The CDR3 consists of 15 residues. CDR3: CASSLVARGSDEQYF. The CDR3 DNA reads as TGTGCCAGCAGCTTAGTTGCCAGGGGCTCGGACGAGCAGTACTTC.

In this sample, this clone turned up once. Other DNA sequences from this sample encode an identical CDR3 as well. The rearrangement links TRBV27 to TRBJ1-5, with D possibly matching TRBD1 (6 bases). Per the germline V gene, CDR1 is MNHEY and CDR2 is SMNVEV (reference sequence). Trimming pared 5 bases from V and 4 bases from J, leaving 12 bases between. The CDR3 covers 14 residues. CDR3 sequence: CASSLRDKNQPQHF. The DNA of the CDR3 is TGTGCCAGCAGTCTCCGGGACAAGAATCAGCCCCAGCATTTT.

V is TRBV27 and J is TRBJ2-7; TRBD2 agrees at 7 bases. The germline gives CDR1 MNHEY, CDR2 SMNVEV (reference sequence). The CDR3 runs 16 residues. The V gene end was trimmed by 2 bases and the J gene end by 2 bases; junction bases not matched to a gene: 9. The CDR3 loop reads CASSLGTGGGAYEQYF. The CDR3 DNA is TGTGCCAGCAGTTTAGGGACGGGGGGTGGAGCCTACGAGCAGTACTTC.

V usage is TRBV28 and J usage is TRBJ1-1; no clear D gene. Trimming left V 2 bases short and J 11 bases short, with 24 bases between. Germline V gene lookup returns CDR1 MDHEN and CDR2 SYDVKM. CDR3 length: 16 residues. In nucleotides, the CDR3 is TGTGCCAGCAGTTTAAACCCCACAGTGCCCCACCCGGAGGCTTTCTTT. Protein sequence: CASSLNPTVPHPEAFF.

The J gene is TRBJ2-7, the V gene TRBV6-1, with D tentatively TRBD2 (5 bases). CDR3 length equals 19 residues. Trimming removed 1 base from V and 2 bases from J, with 24 bases in between. Germline loops: CDR1 MNHNS, CDR2 SASEGT. The CDR3 region has the DNA TGTGCCAGCAGTGAAGGTCTATGGGGAGAGGATATAAGTGCCTACGAGCAGTACTTC. Protein sequence: CASSEGLWGEDISAYEQYF.

This clone was seen just once. This chain joins TRBV28 and TRBJ2-5, with 9 positions matching TRBD1. J gave up 5 bases and V 5 bases, and 6 bases lay outside the gene matches. Germline V gene data show CDR1 as MDHEN and CDR2 as SYDVKM. CDR3 length: 14 amino acids. The CDR3, as DNA: TGTGCCAGCAGTACCAGAGACAGGGGGGAGACCCAGTACTTC. Translation: CASSTRDRGETQYF.

V gene TRBV27 combines with J gene TRBJ2-7; the match to TRBD2 covers 7 bases. The ends lost 6 bases at V and 1 base at J; junction bases unmatched: 9. This CDR3 spans 15 amino acids. Germline V gives CDR1 MNHEY, CDR2 SMNVEV (reference sequence). The CDR3 nucleotides read TGTGCCAGCAGGCCTGGGGCTAGCGGTTCCTACGAGCAGTACTTC. It encodes CASRPGASGSYEQYF.